These 17 T cell receptor beta chains were sequenced from one sample in a study of blood T cells in healthy people across ages. The use of a sample-barcoded 5' primer and a J-beta primer mix characterized a second PCR of roughly 7 to 11 cycles. A single record per CDR3 protein comes from TCRdb applying MiXCR to the 5' RACE reads. This sample carries just under 750,000 distinct CDR3 sequences, about 20% of them seen once, and the ten largest clones take around a fifth. The sequenced sample was blood. These TCRs come from a man between 65 and 79 years old in good health.

This sequence joins TRBV5-1 and TRBJ2-3; 7 bases are a match to TRBD2. Trimming removed 4 bases from V and 4 bases from J; junction bases left unmatched: 6. The CDR3 is 14 residues long. CDR1 and CDR2 (germline): SGHRS, YFSETQ. In nucleotides, the CDR3 is TGCGCCAGCAGCAGCGGGGTAGGCGCAGATACGCAGTATTTT. Amino acids: CASSSGVGADTQYF. Using reference TRBV5-1 and TRBJ2-3 for the parts outside the CDR3, the full variable domain is KAGVTQTPRYLIKTRGQQVTLSCSPISGHRSVSWYQQTPGQGLQFLFEYFSETQRNKGNFPGRFSGRQFSNSRSEMNVSTLELGDSALYLCASSSGVGADTQYFGPGTRLTVL.

The chain carries TRBV20-1 and TRBJ2-1; TRBD1 agrees at 9 bases. The CDR3 extends over 16 amino acids. Unmatched junction bases numbered 11, after V lost 5 bases and J lost 3 bases. CDR1 and CDR2 (germline): DFQATT, SNEGSKA (reference sequence). CDR3 amino acids: CSAATYRQGGYNEQFF. CDR3 DNA: TGCAGTGCTGCTACTTATCGACAGGGGGGCTACAATGAGCAGTTCTTC.

The CDR3 nucleotides are TGCAGCGTTGAGGGACATTCCGGGGCCAACGTCCTGACTTTC. This translates into CSVEGHSGANVLTF. The chain employs TRBV29-1 and TRBJ2-6; D is perhaps TRBD1 (6 bases). V lost 3 bases and J 4 bases, leaving 10 bases between the germline ends. Germline V gene sequence: CDR1 SQVTM, CDR2 ANQGSEA. This CDR3 has 14 amino acids.

This clonotype has a count of ten or more. The rearrangement links TRBV24-1 to TRBJ1-2; D is perhaps TRBD1 (6 bases). Germline V gives CDR1 KGHDR, CDR2 SFDVKD. This CDR3 region has 14 residues. Trimming stripped 2 bases from V and 7 bases from J, with 13 bases between. CDR3 bases: TGTGCCACCAGTGATTCGGGCAGGGGTCCTGGCTACACCTTC. Its translation is CATSDSGRGPGYTF.

The chain joins TRBV11-2 to TRBJ2-5; 12 bases are a match to TRBD2. The J call may be wrong; the DNA end is better matched by TRBJ2-7. This CDR3 comprises 18 residues. Germline V lookup: CDR1 SGHAT, CDR2 FQNNGV. This CDR3 reads CASSVRQGLTSGGTEQYF. DNA for the CDR3: TGTGCCAGCAGCGTAAGACAGGGACTGACTAGCGGGGGTACCGAGCAGTACTTC.

This clonotype was seen only a few times. The rearrangement links TRBV14 to TRBJ2-6; the D is unclear. Germline assignment: CDR1 SGHDN and CDR2 FVKESK. The CDR3 runs 17 residues. V was trimmed by 2 bases and J by 0 bases, leaving 11 bases between them. CDR3 in amino acids: CASSQYFQSSGANVLTF. The CDR3 DNA sequence: TGTGCCAGCAGCCAATATTTTCAGTCCTCTGGGGCCAACGTCCTGACTTTC. Full variable domain (rest looked up from reference TRBV14 and TRBJ2-6): EAGVTQFPSHSVIEKGQTVTLRCDPISGHDNLYWYRRVMGKEIKFLLHFVKESKQDESGMPNNRFLAERTGGTYSTLKVQPAELEDSGVYFCASSQYFQSSGANVLTFGAGSRLTVL.

The chain carries TRBV7-3 and TRBJ2-7; possible D gene TRBD2, 5 bases. The J call may be incorrect, as the DNA end agrees better with TRBJ2-1. Per germline, CDR1 SGHTA and CDR2 FQGTGA. The CDR3 runs 14 residues. The CDR3 nucleotides are TGTGCCAGCAGCCCAGCATGGACGGGGAATGAGCAGTTCTTC. Amino acids: CASSPAWTGNEQFF.

This clonotype occurred a few times. The chain employs TRBV11-3 and TRBJ2-1; D uncertain. Germline CDR1 SGHNT, CDR2 YENEEA. The V end was cut by 0 bases, the J end by 7 bases, with 19 bases between. The CDR3 contains 17 residues. The CDR3: CASSLDAQRVFWNEQFF. The CDR3 DNA reads as TGTGCCAGCAGCTTAGATGCCCAGCGTGTGTTTTGGAATGAGCAGTTCTTC.

This clonotype was picked up a small number of times. The V gene is TRBV18, the J gene TRBJ1-1, with D uncertain. The V end was cut by 3 bases, the J end by 3 bases, with 11 bases between. CDR1 and CDR2 from the germline V gene are KGHSH and LQKENI. This CDR3 contains 14 residues. Here the CDR3 reads CASSPFVVDTEAFF. In DNA form, the CDR3 reads TGTGCCAGCTCACCGTTCGTAGTCGACACTGAAGCTTTCTTT.

V gene TRBV20-1 combines with J gene TRBJ2-5; 9 nucleotides match TRBD2. TRBJ2-7 explains the end of the DNA better; the J call may be wrong. Germline V CDR1 and CDR2: DFQATT, SNEGSKA (reference sequence). CDR3 size: 14 residues. The chain's CDR3 is CSARTGTSPYEQYF. The DNA for the CDR3 is TGCAGTGCTCGTACCGGGACTAGCCCTTACGAGCAGTACTTC.

This clonotype was picked up many times. The chain combines TRBV6-4 with TRBJ1-1, with D maybe TRBD1 (5 bases). Looked up from germline, CDR1 is MRHNA and CDR2 is SNTAGT. This CDR3 comprises 14 residues. Deletions cut 3 bases from V and 2 bases from J, with 10 bases between. CDR3 coding DNA: TGTGCCAGCAGTGATACAGACAGAAACACTGAAGCTTTCTTT. Translating gives CASSDTDRNTEAFF.

The rearrangement uses TRBV18 and TRBJ2-7; no firm D call. The V end was cut by 6 bases, the J end by 0 bases, with 21 bases between. The CDR3 consists of 17 residues. Germline V gene lookup returns CDR1 KGHSH and CDR2 LQKENI. CDR3 sequence: CASSLGMAGLGSYEQYV. As DNA, the CDR3 is TGTGCCAGCTCCCTGGGGATGGCCGGGTTGGGCTCCTACGAGCAGTACGTC.

The CDR3 DNA reads as TGCAGTGCTCCTGCAGAACAGGGGATTCGAGAGACCCAGTACTTC. Translating gives CSAPAEQGIRETQYF. The rearrangement uses TRBV20-1 and TRBJ2-5; 7 nucleotides agree with TRBD1. The junction had 13 bases not matched to a gene; V was cut back by 5 bases and J by 4 bases. The CDR3 is 15 amino acids. Germline loops: CDR1 DFQATT, CDR2 SNEGSKA (reference sequence).

The J gene is TRBJ1-2, the V gene TRBV12-3 or TRBV12-4; D gene unclear. This CDR3 has 11 residues. V was trimmed by 4 bases and J by 5 bases, leaving 5 bases between them. The CDR3 here is CASSYRYGYTF. The DNA of the CDR3 is TGTGCCAGCAGTTACCGATATGGCTACACCTTC.

The rearrangement joins TRBV12-3 or TRBV12-4 to TRBJ2-6; D tentatively fits TRBD1 or TRBD2 (5 bases each). The CDR3 spans 16 residues. Trimming took off 9 bases at V and 0 bases at J, with 15 bases between the two ends. The CDR3 protein is CASKRAGSSGANVLTF. In nucleotides, the CDR3 is TGTGCCAGTAAAAGGGCAGGGAGCTCTGGGGCCAACGTCCTGACTTTC.

This clonotype was seen only a few times. The chain couples TRBV2 to TRBJ2-3, with D possibly matching TRBD1 (5 bases). Trimming removed 7 bases from V and 3 bases from J, with 11 bases in between. The CDR3 spans 13 residues. The germline gives CDR1 SNHLY, CDR2 FYNNEI. CDR3 nucleotides: TGTGCCAGCACTACTGGGGCAACAGATACGCAGTATTTT. It yields the protein CASTTGATDTQYF.

This clonotype showed up many times. The chain has TRBV12-3 or TRBV12-4 and TRBJ2-3; 7 positions agree with TRBD1. After removal of 3 bases from V and 8 bases from J, the junction contained 14 bases not matched to a gene. The CDR3 covers 16 residues. CDR3 DNA sequence: TGTGCCAGCAGTTTGATAATGGCACAGGGGAGAGGTACGCAGTATTTT. Translation gives CASSLIMAQGRGTQYF.